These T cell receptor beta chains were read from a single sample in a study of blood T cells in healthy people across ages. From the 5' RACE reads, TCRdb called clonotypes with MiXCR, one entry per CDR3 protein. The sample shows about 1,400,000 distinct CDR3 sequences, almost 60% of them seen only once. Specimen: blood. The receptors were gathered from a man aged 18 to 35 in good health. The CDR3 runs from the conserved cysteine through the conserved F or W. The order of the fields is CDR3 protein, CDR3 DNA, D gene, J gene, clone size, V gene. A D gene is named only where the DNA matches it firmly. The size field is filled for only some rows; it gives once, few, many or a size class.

CASSRGDLAKNIQYF	TGTGCCAGCAGCCGCGGAGACTTAGCCAAAAACATTCAGTACTTC	NA	TRBJ2-4	NA	TRBV6-5
CASSQDTASFSYEQYF	TGTGCCAGCAGCCAAGATACGGCTAGTTTCTCCTACGAGCAGTACTTC	NA	TRBJ2-7	few	TRBV4-2
CSVSTGGSEQYF	TGCAGCGTTTCTACAGGGGGTAGCGAGCAGTACTTC	TRBD1	TRBJ2-7	NA	TRBV29-1
CSVVPGIGYTF	TGCAGCGTTGTGCCGGGAATCGGCTACACCTTC	NA	TRBJ1-2	NA	TRBV29-1
CASSQDADRVGGYTF	TGTGCCAGCAGCCAAGATGCCGACAGGGTTGGAGGCTACACCTTC	TRBD1	TRBJ1-2	NA	TRBV3-1
CASSEFGYGMAYNEQFF	TGTGCCAGCAGTGAATTCGGTTACGGTATGGCCTACAATGAGCAGTTCTTC	NA	TRBJ2-1	NA	TRBV25-1
CATQTEGQTDGYTF	TGTGCCACCCAAACAGAAGGACAGACGGATGGCTACACCTTC	NA	TRBJ1-2	NA	TRBV3-1
CASSQGGDGPPDTQYF	TGCGCCAGCAGCCAAGGGGGTGACGGACCGCCGGATACGCAGTATTTT	NA	TRBJ2-3	few	TRBV4-1
CASSTLIQGGADTQYF	TGTGCCAGCAGCACCCTAATACAGGGAGGTGCAGATACGCAGTATTTT	NA	TRBJ2-3	NA	TRBV7-2
CSAISYEQYF	TGCAGCGCAATAAGCTACGAGCAGTACTTC	NA	TRBJ2-7	NA	TRBV29-1
CASSRLGTAANTEAFF	TGTGCCAGCTCACGGCTAGGGACGGCGGCTAACACTGAAGCTTTCTTT	NA	TRBJ1-1	NA	TRBV18
CASRKALLKQETQYF	TGTGCCAGCCGTAAGGCCCTATTAAAACAAGAGACCCAGTACTTC	NA	TRBJ2-5	NA	TRBV28
CASSYSWRTERRETQYF	TGTGCCAGCAGTTACTCGTGGCGGACAGAGAGACGAGAGACCCAGTACTTC	NA	TRBJ2-5	NA	TRBV6-5
CASRKEASRGEQFF	TGTGCCAGCAGAAAAGAGGCTTCCCGCGGTGAGCAGTTCTTC	NA	TRBJ2-1	NA	TRBV7-2
CASVSGQGDYEQYF	TGTGCCAGCGTATCGGGGCAGGGGGACTACGAGCAGTACTTC	TRBD1	TRBJ2-7	NA	TRBV7-9
CASSVDSGTRPYGYTF	TGTGCCAGCAGCGTAGATTCCGGGACAAGACCCTATGGCTACACCTTC	NA	TRBJ1-2	NA	TRBV7-9
CASSQDNSQLQYF	TGTGCCAGCAGCCAAGATAATAGCCAGCTGCAGTACTTC	NA	TRBJ2-5	NA	TRBV3-1
CASSLWGQGVTGELFF	TGTGCCAGCAGCTTATGGGGACAGGGAGTCACCGGGGAGCTGTTTTTT	TRBD1	TRBJ2-2	NA	TRBV11-1
CASSLVLAGDSGANVLTF	TGTGCCAGCAGCTTAGTGCTAGCGGGGGACTCTGGGGCCAACGTCCTGACTTTC	TRBD2	TRBJ2-6	once	TRBV7-6
CASSQEAQGAGDISYEQYF	TGTGCCAGCAGCCAAGAGGCCCAGGGGGCCGGGGACATTTCCTACGAGCAGTACTTC	TRBD1	TRBJ2-7	NA	TRBV4-2
CASSHRSGSTDTQYF	TGTGCCAGCAGCCATCGTAGCGGGAGCACAGATACGCAGTATTTT	TRBD2	TRBJ2-3	NA	TRBV3-1
CASSPLGGGRGDTQYF	TGTGCCAGCAGTCCACTCGGAGGCGGGAGAGGTGATACGCAGTATTTT	TRBD2	TRBJ2-3	NA	TRBV27
CATLINPQVLYF	TGTGCCACCCTAATCAACCCCCAGGTTCTGTACTTC	NA	TRBJ2-4	NA	TRBV15
CATSRVSSSSEYF	TGTGCCACCAGCAGAGTTTCTTCCAGCTCGGAGTATTTT	NA	TRBJ2-3	NA	TRBV15
CSAYGTAGYNEQFF	TGCAGCGCCTATGGGACAGCGGGCTACAATGAGCAGTTCTTC	NA	TRBJ2-1	NA	TRBV29-1
CASSLAAGGPVEQFF	TGTGCCAGCAGTTTAGCCGCGGGGGGGCCGGTTGAGCAGTTCTTC	TRBD2	TRBJ2-1	NA	TRBV28
CASSLDGVSSSGANVLTF	TGTGCCAGCAGCTTAGACGGGGTTAGCAGCTCTGGGGCCAACGTCCTGACTTTC	NA	TRBJ2-6	few	TRBV7-2
CASTDRRTDTQYF	TGTGCCAGCACGGACAGGCGCACAGATACGCAGTATTTT	TRBD1	TRBJ2-3	many	TRBV6-2/TRBV6-3
CASSMAGSYNEQYF	TGTGCCAGCAGTATGGCAGGGAGTTACAATGAGCAGTACTTC	NA	TRBJ2-4	NA	TRBV28
CASSLELSVGRPYTF	TGTGCCAGCAGCTTAGAATTATCGGTAGGGAGGCCCTACACCTTC	NA	TRBJ1-2	NA	TRBV7-2
CASSGLGSGTDTQYF	TGTGCCAGCAGTGGCCTCGGCAGTGGCACAGATACGCAGTATTTT	NA	TRBJ2-3	NA	TRBV6-1
CASNPDGTPYNEQFF	TGTGCCAGCAATCCCGACGGAACCCCTTATAATGAGCAGTTCTTC	NA	TRBJ2-1	NA	TRBV12-3/TRBV12-4
CASSLDGRNSPLHF	TGCGCCAGCAGCTTGGATGGGCGTAATTCACCCCTCCACTTT	NA	TRBJ1-6	NA	TRBV5-1
CASSLGGQGAKNIQYF	TGTGCCAGCAGTTTAGGAGGACAGGGAGCCAAAAACATTCAGTACTTC	TRBD1	TRBJ2-4	once	TRBV12-3/TRBV12-4
CSGLAGSEQFF	TGCAGTGGGCTAGCGGGGTCTGAGCAGTTCTTC	TRBD2	TRBJ2-1	NA	TRBV20-1
CASSKGQGNDYGYTF	TGTGCCAGCAGCAAGGGACAGGGGAATGACTATGGCTACACCTTC	TRBD1	TRBJ1-2	NA	TRBV12-3/TRBV12-4
CASSLTGTGAVEQYF	TGTGCCAGCAGTTTAACCGGGACAGGGGCAGTCGAGCAGTACTTC	TRBD1	TRBJ2-7	NA	TRBV28
CASSELGKEGYTF	TGTGCCAGCAGTGAACTTGGGAAAGAGGGCTACACCTTC	NA	TRBJ1-2	NA	TRBV6-1
CASSPSLGRIYEQYF	TGTGCCAGCAGCCCCAGCCTAGGTAGGATCTACGAGCAGTACTTC	NA	TRBJ2-7	NA	TRBV7-9
CASSFSGENADTQYF	TGTGCCAGCAGTTTTTCAGGGGAGAACGCAGATACGCAGTATTTT	NA	TRBJ2-3	NA	TRBV12-3/TRBV12-4
CASSPRASGPYNEQFF	TGTGCCAGCAGCCCCCGGGCTAGCGGACCCTACAATGAGCAGTTCTTC	TRBD2	TRBJ2-1	NA	TRBV11-3
CASSSWDRGGNEQFF	TGTGCCAGCAGTTCGTGGGACAGGGGGGGCAATGAGCAGTTCTTC	TRBD1	TRBJ2-1	NA	TRBV27
CASSPLPGQGSYEQYF	TGTGCCAGCAGCCCCTTACCGGGACAGGGATCCTACGAGCAGTACTTC	TRBD1	TRBJ2-7	NA	TRBV7-7
CSVLRQRIQETQYF	TGCAGCGTACTACGCCAAAGGATTCAAGAGACCCAGTACTTC	NA	TRBJ2-5	NA	TRBV29-1
CASSVGPDRETQYF	TGTGCCAGCAGTGTAGGGCCCGACAGGGAGACCCAGTACTTC	NA	TRBJ2-5	NA	TRBV27
CASRPPSGEYNEQFF	TGTGCCAGCAGACCCCCTAGCGGGGAGTACAATGAGCAGTTCTTC	TRBD2	TRBJ2-1	NA	TRBV7-9
CASSESGSPNIQYF	TGTGCCAGCAGCGAGAGCGGGAGTCCGAACATTCAGTACTTC	TRBD2	TRBJ2-4	few	TRBV9
CASSQGEAVGENIQYF	TGTGCCAGCAGCCAGGGGGAAGCCGTGGGCGAAAACATTCAGTACTTC	TRBD1	TRBJ2-4	once	TRBV28
CASSQLPGQGADTQYF	TGTGCCAGCAGCCAACTACCGGGACAGGGCGCAGATACGCAGTATTTT	TRBD1	TRBJ2-3	NA	TRBV14
CASSLATGTNYGYTF	TGTGCCAGCAGCTTAGCGACAGGGACTAACTATGGCTACACCTTC	TRBD1	TRBJ1-2	NA	TRBV7-2
CARPGKNGYTF	TGTGCCCGCCCAGGGAAGAACGGCTACACCTTC	NA	TRBJ1-2	NA	TRBV11-2
CASSQAGTSGRGNNEQFF	TGCGCCAGCAGCCAAGCCGGGACTAGCGGGAGGGGAAACAATGAGCAGTTCTTC	TRBD2	TRBJ2-1	few	TRBV4-1
CSVDRYNEQFF	TGCAGCGTTGATAGGTACAATGAGCAGTTCTTC	NA	TRBJ2-1	few	TRBV29-1
CSASRTGGLYEQFF	TGCAGTGCTAGTCGGACGGGAGGACTCTATGAGCAGTTCTTC	TRBD2	TRBJ2-1	NA	TRBV20-1